The clone carrying this T cell receptor (beta chain) was seen many times. Its target is unknown. The CDR3 runs to 15 residues. CDR1 SNHLY and CDR2 FYNNEI come from the germline V gene. Trimming removed 6 bases at V and 8 bases at J, with 22 bases between. Sequencing libraries for TCR beta were prepared with iRepertoire HTBI primers and Arm-PCR of CDR3 regions. Via MiXCR, TCRdb re-called the multiplex PCR reads, giving one row per CDR3 protein. Among some 300,000 distinct CDR3 sequences listed, 20% to 25% were seen once. Time point of the sample: persistent/refractory GD, antithyroid drugs over 5 years with positive TRAb. There was RNA extracted from PBMCs, and the TCR library was made from it. The entry originates in a study of regulatory T cells in long-lasting Graves disease. Study results and limitations: There was favoring of TRBV28, TRBJ1-2 and TRBJ2-5 in persistent disease.

The sample was peripheral blood mononuclear cells (PBMCs), taken when the disease was refractory, from a patient treated with antithyroid drugs. The V call is TRBV2, the J call TRBJ1-2; TRBD1 might be the D (6 bases). This TCR was sampled from a female donor with Graves disease. CDR3 loop: CASSEQIQGRGGYTF. DNA for the CDR3: TGTGCCAGCAGCGAGCAAATACAGGGTAGGGGCGGCTACACCTTC.